The clone carrying this T cell receptor beta chain was recorded a few times. What it recognizes is unknown. This entry belongs to a study of T-cell reconstitution after alpha-beta-depleted transplantation in children. Study-wide results and caveats: T-cell counts and diversity were attributed mostly to newly produced T cells one year after transplant. The study traced high day-60 TCRbeta diversity in some patients to surviving recipient T cells and thymic progenitors.

V shed 3 bases and J shed 1 base, with 13 bases lying between them. Germline V gene data show CDR1 as DFQATT and CDR2 as SNEGSKA (reference sequence). The CDR3 covers 16 residues. Preparation of the TCRbeta library used unique molecular identifiers. TCRdb re-called the PCR reads through MiXCR, storing one row per CDR3 protein. Of 330,000 or so distinct CDR3 sequences listed, over 9.5% are singletons. The sequenced sample was PBMCs, obtained before TCRalphabeta/CD19-depleted stem cell transplant. The source of this sequence is a boy in the first two years of life with acute myeloid leukemia, due to receive a stem cell transplant. The chain couples TRBV20-1 to TRBJ1-6, with D unresolved. The CDR3 DNA is TGCAGTGCTAGTGAGCCTAGGGTATCCTATAATTCACCCCTCCACTTT. Amino acids: CSASEPRVSYNSPLHF.